The next 9 T cell receptor beta chains were all read from a single sample in a study of identical twins. TCRdb itself ran the 5' RACE reads through MiXCR, one entry per CDR3 protein. The data contain around 570,000 distinct CDR3 sequences, roughly 9.5% of them singletons. The sample was also reused in another study, on yellow fever vaccine responses in identical twins.

The specimen was PBMCs. Source of these receptors: a woman aged 18-30 years in good health.

The chain couples TRBV20-1 to TRBJ2-3; no firm D call. Deletions cut 6 bases from V and 2 bases from J, with 12 bases between. The CDR3 loop spans 13 amino acids. CDR1 is DFQATT, CDR2 SNEGSKA, per germline (reference sequence). This CDR3 reads CSARAPYTDTQYF. The DNA of the CDR3 is TGCAGTGCAAGGGCCCCGTACACAGATACGCAGTATTTT.

V gene TRBV5-1 combines with J gene TRBJ1-1; D not resolved. V lost 3 bases, J lost 2 bases, and 14 bases lay in between. This CDR3 contains 15 residues. CDR1 and CDR2 from the germline V gene are SGHRS and YFSETQ. CDR3 in DNA: TGCGCCAGCAGCTGGAGCGGGAACATCAACACTGAAGCTTTCTTT. The encoded protein is CASSWSGNINTEAFF.

This clonotype was detected only a few times. The chain recombines TRBV7-9 with TRBJ2-4; perhaps TRBD2 as D (6 bases). The CDR3 has 17 amino acids. Per germline, CDR1 SEHNR and CDR2 FQNEAQ (reference sequence). Trimming stripped 2 bases from V and 3 bases from J, with 17 bases between. CDR3 coding DNA: TGTGCCAGCAGCTTAAGCCCCCGGGACTTCCACAAAAACATTCAGTACTTC. It encodes CASSLSPRDFHKNIQYF.

This clonotype was seen only a few times. A junction boundary mismatches the germline segment, possibly from a read error. The chain employs TRBV7-7 and TRBJ2-7; no firm D call. Germline V gene sequence: CDR1 SSHAT, CDR2 FNYEAQ (reference sequence). The CDR3 totals 12 residues. CDR3 protein: CASRNAWYEQYF. For the CDR3, the DNA is TGTGCTAGCAGAAACGCCTGGTACGAGCAGTACTTC.

This clonotype appeared a few times. The chain uses TRBV4-2 and TRBJ2-7; D possibly uses TRBD1 or TRBD2 (6 bases each). V lost 0 bases to trimming and J lost 5 bases, with 17 bases between them. Germline CDR1 reads LGHNA; CDR2 reads YNFKEQ. CDR3 length: 16 residues. CDR3 sequence: CASSQEQTGGVDEQYF. CDR3 DNA sequence: TGTGCCAGCAGCCAAGAGCAGACAGGAGGGGTGGACGAGCAGTACTTC.

This clonotype was observed a handful of times. The gene calls are TRBV5-6 and TRBJ2-7; D possibly corresponds to TRBD2 (6 bases). CDR3 length: 15 residues. The V gene lost 6 bases and the J gene lost 3 bases, with 19 bases spanning the gap. Germline CDR1 is SGHDT and CDR2 is YYEEEE. The chain's CDR3 is CASTSAGRTIYEQYF. The CDR3 DNA reads TGTGCCAGCACCTCCGCCGGGAGAACGATCTACGAGCAGTACTTC.

Comments on this clonotype: One end of the junction does not line up with germline, which may come from a read error. The CDR3 bases are TGTGCCAGCAGCCGCGACAGTTCCAATCAGCCCCATCATTTT. Protein: CASSRDSSNQPHHF. The J gene is TRBJ1-5, the V gene TRBV7-2, with D possibly matching TRBD1 (5 bases). The V gene's germline CDR1 is SGHTA and CDR2 FQGNSA. The CDR3 spans 14 residues. Combining the CDR3 with reference TRBV7-2 and TRBJ1-5 gives the whole variable domain GAGVSQSPSNKVTEKGKDVELRCDPISGHTALYWYRQSLGQGLEFLIYFQGNSAPDKSGLPSDRFSAERTGGSVSTLTIQRTQQEDSAVYLCASSRDSSNQPHHFGDGTRLSIL.

In its sample, this clonotype was seen many times. The chain joins TRBV5-1 to TRBJ2-1; 7 bases align to TRBD1. The germline V gene has CDR1 SGHRS and CDR2 YFSETQ. The CDR3 has 16 residues. Trimming at V came to 5 bases and at J to 5 bases, leaving 13 bases not matched to a gene. CDR3 sequence (DNA): TGCGCCAGCAGTCCGAGAGGGGGCGCAGGTAACAATGAGCAGTTCTTC. Protein sequence: CASSPRGGAGNNEQFF.

This chain uses TRBV28 with TRBJ2-3, with no clear D. V was pared by 1 base and J by 2 bases, with 10 bases between. Germline values: CDR1 MDHEN, CDR2 SYDVKM. This CDR3 spans 15 amino acids. CDR3 region: CASSLFSRYTDTQYF. For the CDR3, the DNA is TGTGCCAGCAGTTTATTCTCCAGGTACACAGATACGCAGTATTTT. The complete variable domain, with remaining parts taken from reference TRBV28 and TRBJ2-3, reads DVKVTQSSRYLVKRTGEKVFLECVQDMDHENMFWYRQDPGLGLRLIYFSYDVKMKEKGDIPEGYSVSREKKERFSLILESASTNQTSMYLCASSLFSRYTDTQYFGPGTRLTVL.